This section outlines one TCR beta chain sequence together with its context. Its antigen remains unidentified. V dropped 5 bases and J dropped 3 bases, with 8 bases sitting between them. The CDR3 spans 13 residues. Germline V lookup: CDR1 LNHNV, CDR2 YYDKDF (reference sequence). This record comes from a study of beta chain features in type 1 diabetes. Study-level information: No patient-donor differences in age, gender, total cells or subset yield. The study's findings and limits: TCRB CDR3s were moderately but significantly shorter in Type 1 diabetes patients in all four CD4+ subsets. VDJ junctions from patients with type 1 diabetes contained fewer insertions and more deletions.

All of the isolated RNA was reverse transcribed, so expressed TCRB transcripts were sequenced. Only in-frame clones appear in the TCRdb table, and some are missing; sequencing was by immunoSEQ multiplex PCR. Found here are 550,000 to 850,000 clones, roughly an eighth of them singletons; the top ten hold roughly 0.022%. Sorted CD4+ subsets: naive, central memory, regulatory, stem cell-like memory (CD45RO/CCR7/CD25/CD127/CD95/CD27 panel). Sorted populations all had greater than 98% purity. The V call is TRBV15, the J call TRBJ1-5; D not certain. The receptor was derived from a man aged 18 to 30 with type 1 diabetes. Sequencing was carried out using naive CD4+ T cells from blood. CDR3 amino acids: CATSREDNQPQHF. For the CDR3, the DNA is TGTGCCACCAGCCGGGAGGACAATCAGCCCCAGCATTTT.